The source of this T cell receptor (beta chain) is a study of early T cells in non-severe SARS-CoV-2 infection. The overall study: Chains were not paired, and sequencing was done on bulk RNA from unsorted whole blood. Study outcomes and limitations: VDJdb matching skewed toward anti-spike CD8 responses, missing private and CD4 specificities.

Unique molecular identifiers (one per individual cDNA molecule) were attached. TCRdb ran MiXCR on the 5' RACE reads and lists one entry per CDR3 protein. This sample carries some 75,000 distinct CDR3 sequences, roughly an eighth of them seen once, and the ten largest clones take about 1.5%. Trimming took 9 bases from V and 4 from J, leaving 12 bases between them. The length of the CDR3 is 12 residues. CDR1 SNHLY and CDR2 FYNNEI come from the germline V gene. This clonotype was found many times. Its specificity is unknown. The clonotype was recovered from an adult who was a healthcare worker with PCR-confirmed SARS-CoV-2 infection or an uninfected control (not recorded which). The sample taken for sequencing was whole blood. V and J are TRBV2 and TRBJ1-1, with D possibly TRBD1 on 5 matching bases. The CDR3 here is CASAAGTTEAFF. The CDR3, as DNA: TGTGCCAGTGCGGCTGGGACCACTGAAGCTTTCTTT. Looking up the rest from reference TRBV2 and TRBJ1-1 gives the full variable domain: EPEVTQTPSHQVTQMGQEVILRCVPISNHLYFYWYRQILGQKVEFLVSFYNNEISEKSEIFDDQFSVERPDGSNFTLKIRSTKLEDSAMYFCASAAGTTEAFFGQGTRLTVV.